The T cell receptor (beta chain) under discussion was sequenced for a study of blood T cell repertoires in COVID-19. Authors' analysis steps: Reference gene primer amplification gave nucleated cell count estimates. Repertoires were generated with immunoSEQ multiplex PCR, while TCRdb's copy carries only in-frame clones and drops some. The V and J calls and clone size are taken from that table; D and trimming were inferred from the DNA. This sample has roughly 220,000 clones; roughly 83% occur once, and the top ten carry about 1.3%. This CDR3 is 17 amino acids long. This chain links TRBV12-2 with TRBJ1-3; the D call of TRBD1 is as the table states it, not checked on the DNA. TRBV12-2 is reported as a pseudogene. The sample consisted of PBMCs or T cells enriched from blood (not recorded which). This TCR derives from a woman in her 40s with acute COVID-19. CDR3 nucleotide sequence: TGTGCAAGTCGCTTAATAAGAAGGGAGGGACAGGGCGACACCATATATTTT. Encoded protein: CASRLIRREGQGDTIYF.